The 21 T cell receptor beta chains given below trace back to one sample, sequenced in a study of blood T cells in healthy people across ages. Primed by a sample-barcoded 5' primer and a J-beta primer mix, a second PCR proceeded for 7 to 11 cycles. One entry per CDR3 protein results from TCRdb running MiXCR on the 5' RACE reads. Altogether about 2 million distinct CDR3 sequences are present, roughly 50% being singletons, with the ten largest covering less than 2.5%. Specimen: blood. The source of these receptors is a woman between 40 and 50 years old in good health.

This clonotype was seen once. The chain links TRBV6-6 to TRBJ2-1; TRBD2 aligns across 9 bases. Losses at the gene ends were 2 bases for V and 8 bases for J; bases not matched to a gene: 13. This CDR3 spans 17 amino acids. Germline V CDR1 and CDR2: MNHNY, SVGAGI (reference sequence). Here the CDR3 DNA reads TGTGCCAGCAGTTACGACGGGACTAGCCTTGGACGGGATGAGCAGTTCTTC. Translating it yields CASSYDGTSLGRDEQFF.

J is TRBJ2-4 and V is TRBV25-1; TRBD2 matches 7 bases. Germline trimming cut 3 bases from V and 0 bases from J; bases unmatched to any gene: 5. CDR3 length equals 16 residues. The germline gives CDR1 MGHDK, CDR2 SYGVNS. CDR3 sequence: CASSEGGILAKNIQYF. The CDR3 coding sequence is TGTGCCAGCAGTGAGGGAGGGATTTTAGCCAAAAACATTCAGTACTTC. Full variable domain (rest looked up from reference TRBV25-1 and TRBJ2-4): EADIYQTPRYLVIGTGKKITLECSQTMGHDKMYWYQQDPGMELHLIHYSYGVNSTEKGDLSSESTVSRIRTEHFPLTLESARPSHTSQYLCASSEGGILAKNIQYFGAGTRLSVL.

The chain employs TRBV6-6 and TRBJ2-6, with unresolved D. Germline loops: CDR1 MNHNY, CDR2 SVGAGI (reference sequence). V was cut by 0 bases and J by 0 bases, with 6 bases left in between. This CDR3 has 16 amino acids. The DNA for the CDR3 is TGTGCCAGCAGTTACTCGCAGTTCTCTGGGGCCAACGTCCTGACTTTC. This encodes CASSYSQFSGANVLTF.

This clonotype came up a few times. The chain links TRBV15 to TRBJ2-5; TRBD1 agrees at 7 bases. CDR3 size: 13 residues. Trimming cost V 3 bases and J 4 bases; bases outside gene matches: 2. Per the germline V gene, CDR1 is LNHNV and CDR2 is YYDKDF (reference sequence). The CDR3 reads CATSRWTGETQYF. For the CDR3, the DNA is TGTGCCACCAGCAGGTGGACAGGAGAGACCCAGTACTTC.

The chain has TRBV6-4 and TRBJ2-1; a weak D match, TRBD1 (6 bases). The germline CDR1 and CDR2 sequences are MRHNA and SNTAGT. The CDR3 is 15 residues long. The ends were cut back, 6 bases at V and 3 bases at J, with 15 bases in the middle. The CDR3 DNA is TGTGCCAGCAGAAGGGACAAGGATCACTACAATGAGCAGTTCTTC. This codes for CASRRDKDHYNEQFF.

The sample holds a few counts of this clonotype. The J gene is TRBJ2-5, the V gene TRBV6-5, with TRBD2 matching 7 bases. Germline V lookup: CDR1 MNHEY, CDR2 SVGAGI. V gave up 2 bases and J gave up 1 base; unmatched junction bases: 16. The CDR3 consists of 19 residues. CDR3: CASSYGKLAPAVRQETQYF. In nucleotides, the CDR3 is TGTGCCAGCAGTTACGGAAAACTAGCGCCCGCGGTTCGCCAAGAGACCCAGTACTTC.

The rearrangement links TRBV27 to TRBJ2-5; TRBD1 matches 9 bases. CDR3 length equals 14 residues. The V gene end was trimmed by 3 bases and the J gene end by 11 bases; junction bases not matched to a gene: 10. CDR1 and CDR2 from the germline V gene are MNHEY and SMNVEV (reference sequence). The chain's CDR3 is CASSLQTGGVEQYF. The CDR3 DNA is TGTGCCAGCAGTTTGCAGACAGGGGGAGTGGAGCAGTACTTC.

This clonotype has a count of ten or more. The chain is built from TRBV10-3 and TRBJ2-7; D possibly matches TRBD1 or TRBD2 (5 bases each). V lost 10 bases and J lost 6, with 13 bases in between. CDR1 and CDR2 from the germline V gene are ENHRY and SYGVKD. The CDR3 has 11 residues. CDR3 bases: TGTGCCACCGGGAAGCAGGGCGAGCAGTACTTC. Residues: CATGKQGEQYF.

This clonotype was counted a few times. The chain is built from TRBV20-1 and TRBJ2-5; 12 bases are shared with TRBD2. Germline loops: CDR1 DFQATT, CDR2 SNEGSKA (reference sequence). The CDR3 loop spans 16 amino acids. The ends lost 5 bases at V and 4 bases at J; junction bases unmatched: 11. The CDR3 region has the DNA TGCAGTGCTGATATTCTAGCGGGGGGGCCGTTAGAGACCCAGTACTTC. It codes for CSADILAGGPLETQYF.

In this sample, this clonotype turned up once. This rearrangement joins TRBV24-1 to TRBJ1-2; D unclear. Trimming took 3 bases from V and 7 from J, leaving 11 bases between them. The CDR3 length is 13 residues. CDR1 KGHDR and CDR2 SFDVKD come from the germline V gene. CDR3 residues: CATSDGDWVGYTF. The DNA of the CDR3 is TGTGCCACCAGTGATGGGGATTGGGTTGGCTACACCTTC.

This clonotype has a handful of counts. The chain employs TRBV29-1 and TRBJ1-2; 8 bases are shared with TRBD1. In germline, CDR1 is SQVTM, CDR2 ANQGSEA. The CDR3 contains 17 residues. The junction had 10 bases not matched to a gene; V was cut back by 0 bases and J by 1 base. The CDR3 region is CSVEDLGDRGNNYGYTF. Here the CDR3 DNA reads TGCAGCGTTGAAGATCTCGGCGACAGGGGAAATAACTATGGCTACACCTTC.

A few counts support this clonotype. The chain is built from TRBV9 and TRBJ2-3; 8 positions match TRBD2. The CDR3 consists of 16 residues. Germline CDR1 is SGDLS and CDR2 is YYNGEE. V lost 0 bases to trimming and J lost 2 bases; unmatched junction nucleotides: 5. This CDR3 reads CASSVGSSGVTDTQYF. CDR3 nucleotide sequence: TGTGCCAGCAGCGTAGGTAGTAGCGGGGTCACAGATACGCAGTATTTT. Combining the CDR3 with reference TRBV9 and TRBJ2-3 gives the whole variable domain DSGVTQTPKHLITATGQRVTLRCSPRSGDLSVYWYQQSLDQGLQFLIQYYNGEERAKGNILERFSAQQFPDLHSELNLSSLELGDSALYFCASSVGSSGVTDTQYFGPGTRLTVL.

The chain is built from TRBV7-9 and TRBJ2-1; no firm D call. The V gene lost 4 bases and the J gene lost 8 bases, with 9 bases spanning the gap. CDR3 length: 12 amino acids. CDR1 is SEHNR, CDR2 FQNEAQ, per germline (reference sequence). CDR3 region: CASSSTLDEQFF. The DNA of the CDR3 is TGTGCCAGCAGCTCCACCCTGGATGAGCAGTTCTTC.

The rearrangement uses TRBV4-3 and TRBJ1-2; TRBD1 matches 9 bases. From germline, CDR1 is LGHNA and CDR2 YSLEER. The CDR3 has 14 residues. The J segment lost 5 bases and the V segment lost 3 bases, leaving 4 bases of the junction unmatched. CDR3 sequence: CASSHGTGIYGYTF. DNA for the CDR3: TGCGCCAGCAGCCATGGGACAGGGATTTATGGCTACACCTTC.

The table lists this clonotype with a few counts. The genes are TRBV29-1 and TRBJ1-2, with 7 bases matching TRBD1. The CDR3 is 15 residues long. Germline loops: CDR1 SQVTM, CDR2 ANQGSEA. Trimming took 3 bases from V and 1 from J; bases not matched to a gene: 8. The CDR3 DNA is TGCAGCGTTGACCTATTTGGGGACAGTAACTATGGCTACACCTTC. It codes for CSVDLFGDSNYGYTF.

The chain carries TRBV20-1 and TRBJ2-5; D gene ambiguous. The J call is in doubt because the DNA end fits TRBJ2-7 better. Germline CDR1 DFQATT, CDR2 SNEGSKA (reference sequence). The CDR3 contains 14 residues. CDR3 coding DNA: TGCAGCCTAACCGAAAATAGAGGTTCCCACGAGCAGTACTTC. Encoded protein: CSLTENRGSHEQYF.

Written as DNA, the CDR3 is TGTGCCAGCGCGCCGCGGGTAGCGGGGGCCAAAGAGACCCAGTACTTC. As protein: CASAPRVAGAKETQYF. The chain is built from TRBV6-5 and TRBJ2-4; 9 nucleotides align to TRBD2. The end of the DNA is better explained by TRBJ2-5, so the J call may be wrong. This CDR3 comprises 16 residues. Germline V gene sequence: CDR1 MNHEY, CDR2 SVGAGI.

This clonotype appeared a few times. The chain is built from TRBV21-1 and TRBJ2-1; the table's D call, TRBD1, was not checked against the DNA. TRBV21-1 counts as a pseudogene. The CDR3 length is 14 residues. The CDR3 loop reads CASPRGGSYNEQFF. The DNA for the CDR3 is TGTGCCAGCCCCCGCGGGGGTTCCTACAATGAGCAGTTCTTC.

This sequence joins TRBV11-3 and TRBJ2-6; perhaps TRBD2 as D (6 bases). CDR3 length: 17 amino acids. With 1 base removed from V and 4 bases from J, the gap between germline ends came to 14 bases. Germline lookup yields CDR1 SGHNT and CDR2 YENEEA. The CDR3 region has the DNA TGTGCCAGCAGCTTAGGAATAGGAGGGAGCGGGGCCAACGTCCTGACTTTC. Residues: CASSLGIGGSGANVLTF.

This clonotype was seen ten or more times. The rearrangement links TRBV7-9 to TRBJ2-7; D possibly corresponds to TRBD1 (7 bases). This CDR3 has 13 residues. CDR1 and CDR2 (germline): SEHNR, FQNEAQ (reference sequence). The V end lost 6 bases, the J end lost 0 bases, and 9 bases lay between the germline ends. The CDR3 sequence: CASRRDSSYEQYF. In DNA, the CDR3 is TGTGCCAGCAGGCGGGACAGCTCCTACGAGCAGTACTTC. The variable domain in full, with the rest retrieved from reference TRBV7-9 and TRBJ2-7, is DTGVSQNPRHKITKRGQNVTFRCDPISEHNRLYWYRQTLGQGPEFLTYFQNEAQLEKSRLLSDRFSAERPKGSFSTLEIQRTEQGDSAMYLCASRRDSSYEQYFGPGTRLTVT.

This clonotype was seen a single time. The chain joins TRBV6-5 to TRBJ1-1; the match to TRBD1 covers 9 bases. Losses at the gene ends were 2 bases for V and 1 base for J; bases not matched to a gene: 5. The germline gives CDR1 MNHEY, CDR2 SVGAGI. There are 16 residues in the CDR3. The CDR3 coding sequence is TGTGCCAGCAGTTACAGAGGGACAGGGAAGAACACTGAAGCTTTCTTT. It codes for CASSYRGTGKNTEAFF.